This entry concerns a single T cell receptor (beta chain). Its antigen is not identified. An end of the junction does not agree with germline; a read error may underlie this. This entry is derived from a study of cytomegalovirus exposure and HLA in healthy donors. Overall study results and limits: Using a false discovery rate of 0.05, a later analysis showed that 15,000 to 20,000 TCR beta sequences were associated with HLA alleles. One variant, a missense change in DCLRE1C, was linked in a later analysis to TCR beta V- and J-gene trimming. A prior analysis recorded that most TCR beta V segments were productive about 87% or about 30% of the time.

Primers: 60 Vbeta forward and 13 Jbeta reverse. Authors' methods: A follow-up analysis tallied tens of millions of unique TCR beta chains, 8.5 million to 14 million shared. Assay used: immunoSEQ multiplex PCR; TCRdb lists only in-frame clones, some missing. Clone size and V and J calls were adopted from that table, with D and trimming inferred from the DNA. The table shows approximately 180,000 clones, with approximately 80% occurring only once. The CDR3 spans 14 residues. Germline CDR1 reads SQVTM; CDR2 reads ANQGSEA. The V call is TRBV29-1, the J call TRBJ2-7; D perhaps matches TRBD2 (6 bases). The material sequenced was PBMCs. The sequence derives from a middle-aged woman in good health and CMV-seronegative. CDR3 protein: CSVKDGGQGHEQYF. The CDR3 region has the DNA TGCAGCGTTAAAGACGGGGGTCAGGGCCACGAGCAGTACTTC.